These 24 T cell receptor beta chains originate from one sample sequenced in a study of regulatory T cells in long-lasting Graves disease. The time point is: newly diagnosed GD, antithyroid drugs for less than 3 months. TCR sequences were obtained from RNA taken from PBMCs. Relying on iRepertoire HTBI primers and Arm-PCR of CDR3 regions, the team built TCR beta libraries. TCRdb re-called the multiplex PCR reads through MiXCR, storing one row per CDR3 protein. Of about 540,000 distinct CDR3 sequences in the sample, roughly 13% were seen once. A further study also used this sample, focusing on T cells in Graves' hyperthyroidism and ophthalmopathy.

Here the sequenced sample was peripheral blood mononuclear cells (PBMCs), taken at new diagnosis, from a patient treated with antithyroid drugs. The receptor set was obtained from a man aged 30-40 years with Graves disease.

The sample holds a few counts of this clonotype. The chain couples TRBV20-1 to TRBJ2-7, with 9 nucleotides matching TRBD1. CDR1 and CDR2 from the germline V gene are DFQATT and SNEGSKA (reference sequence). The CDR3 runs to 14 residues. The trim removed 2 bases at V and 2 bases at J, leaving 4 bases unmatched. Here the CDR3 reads CSARRTGAPYEQYF. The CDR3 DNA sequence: TGCAGTGCTAGAAGGACAGGGGCGCCCTACGAGCAGTACTTC.

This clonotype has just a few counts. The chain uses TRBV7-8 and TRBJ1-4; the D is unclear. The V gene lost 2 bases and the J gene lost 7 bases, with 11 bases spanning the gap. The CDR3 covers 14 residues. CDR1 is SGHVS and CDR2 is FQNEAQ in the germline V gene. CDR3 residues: CASSLTGIGEKLFF. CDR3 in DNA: TGTGCCAGCAGCTTAACGGGGATCGGTGAAAAACTGTTTTTT.

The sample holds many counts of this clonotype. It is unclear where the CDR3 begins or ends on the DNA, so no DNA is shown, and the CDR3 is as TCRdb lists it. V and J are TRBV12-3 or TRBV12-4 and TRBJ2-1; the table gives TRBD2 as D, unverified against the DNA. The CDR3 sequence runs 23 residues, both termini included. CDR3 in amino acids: CASSSSWTGGFGLAGPRYNEQFF.

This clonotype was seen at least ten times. CDR3 sequence (DNA): TGTGCCAGCAGCCTTCAGAGGAACACTGAAGCTTTCTTT. This codes for CASSLQRNTEAFF. The chain recombines TRBV7-9 with TRBJ1-1; D gene ambiguous. The CDR3 extends over 13 amino acids. Germline V gene sequence: CDR1 SEHNR, CDR2 FQNEAQ (reference sequence). The V gene lost 5 bases and the J gene lost 1 base, with 8 bases spanning the gap.

The CDR3 coding sequence is TGCAGTGCTAGCGATAGGATTGCGGGAGCGTTCCACGAGCAGTACTTC. Translation: CSASDRIAGAFHEQYF. The chain is built from TRBV20-1 and TRBJ2-7, with 7 bases fitting TRBD2. V dropped 3 bases and J dropped 5; count of bases not matched to a gene: 16. CDR1 DFQATT and CDR2 SNEGSKA come from the germline V gene (reference sequence). The CDR3 totals 16 residues.

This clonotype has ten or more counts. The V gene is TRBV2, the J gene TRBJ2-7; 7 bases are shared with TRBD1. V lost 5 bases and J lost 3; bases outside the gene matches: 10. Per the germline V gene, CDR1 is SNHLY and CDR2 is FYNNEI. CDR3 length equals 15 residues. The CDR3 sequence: CASSQMTGTYYEQYF. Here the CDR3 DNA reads TGTGCCAGCAGTCAAATGACAGGGACCTACTACGAGCAGTACTTC.

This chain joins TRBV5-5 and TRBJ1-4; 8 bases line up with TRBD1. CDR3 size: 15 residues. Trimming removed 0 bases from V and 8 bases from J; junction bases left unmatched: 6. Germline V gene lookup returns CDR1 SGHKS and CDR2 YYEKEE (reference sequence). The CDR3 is CASSLGGTGGEKLFF. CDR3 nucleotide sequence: TGTGCCAGCAGCTTGGGGGGGACAGGTGGAGAAAAACTGTTTTTT.

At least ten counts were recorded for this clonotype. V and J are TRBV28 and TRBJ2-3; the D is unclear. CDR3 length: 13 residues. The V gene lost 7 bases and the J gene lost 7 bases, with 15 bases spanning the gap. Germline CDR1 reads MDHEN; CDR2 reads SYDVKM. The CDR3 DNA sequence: TGTGCCAGCACCCGGCCCAGCGTACATACGCAGTATTTT. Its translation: CASTRPSVHTQYF.

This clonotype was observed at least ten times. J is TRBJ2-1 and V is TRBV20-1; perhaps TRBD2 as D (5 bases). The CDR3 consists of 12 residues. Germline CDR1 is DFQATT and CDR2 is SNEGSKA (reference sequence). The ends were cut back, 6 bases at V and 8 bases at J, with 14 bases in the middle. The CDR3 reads CSAAERADEQFF. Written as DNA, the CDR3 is TGCAGTGCGGCAGAGAGGGCCGATGAGCAGTTCTTC.

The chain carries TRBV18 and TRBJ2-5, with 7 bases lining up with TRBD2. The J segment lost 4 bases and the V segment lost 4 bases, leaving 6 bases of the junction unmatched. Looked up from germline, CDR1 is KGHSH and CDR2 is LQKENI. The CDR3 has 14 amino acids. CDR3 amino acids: CASSLPGRGETQYF. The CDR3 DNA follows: TGTGCCAGCTCACTCCCGGGGAGGGGAGAGACCCAGTACTTC. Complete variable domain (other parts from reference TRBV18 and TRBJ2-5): NAGVMQNPRHLVRRRGQEARLRCSPMKGHSHVYWYRQLPEEGLKFMVYLQKENIIDESGMPKERFSAEFPKEGPSILRIQQVVRGDSAAYFCASSLPGRGETQYFGPGTRLLVL.

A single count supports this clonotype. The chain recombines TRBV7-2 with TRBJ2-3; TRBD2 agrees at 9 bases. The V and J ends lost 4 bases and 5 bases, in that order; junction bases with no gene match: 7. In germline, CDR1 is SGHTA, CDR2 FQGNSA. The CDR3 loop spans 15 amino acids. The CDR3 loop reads CASSSTSGRLDTQYF. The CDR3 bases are TGTGCCAGCAGCTCGACTAGCGGTCGGTTAGATACGCAGTATTTT. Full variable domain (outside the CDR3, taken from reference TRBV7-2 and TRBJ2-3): GAGVSQSPSNKVTEKGKDVELRCDPISGHTALYWYRQSLGQGLEFLIYFQGNSAPDKSGLPSDRFSAERTGGSVSTLTIQRTQQEDSAVYLCASSSTSGRLDTQYFGPGTRLTVL.

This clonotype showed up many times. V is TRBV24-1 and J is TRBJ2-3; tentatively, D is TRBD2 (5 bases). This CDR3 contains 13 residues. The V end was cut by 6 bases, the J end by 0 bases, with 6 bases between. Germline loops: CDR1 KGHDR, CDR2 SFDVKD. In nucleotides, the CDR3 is TGTGCCACCAGTAGCGGTAGCACAGATACGCAGTATTTT. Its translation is CATSSGSTDTQYF.

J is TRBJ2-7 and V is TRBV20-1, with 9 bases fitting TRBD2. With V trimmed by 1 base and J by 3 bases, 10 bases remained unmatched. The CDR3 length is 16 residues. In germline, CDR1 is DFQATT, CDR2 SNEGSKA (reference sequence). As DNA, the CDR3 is TGCAGTGCTAGAGCTGCGGGACTAGCCGTCATCTACGAGCAGTACTTC. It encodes CSARAAGLAVIYEQYF.

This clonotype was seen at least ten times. The chain's CDR3 is CASSDRGRETQYF. CDR3 DNA: TGTGCCAGCAGTGACAGGGGTCGGGAGACCCAGTACTTC. J is TRBJ2-5 and V is TRBV2; TRBD1 is a possible D gene (6 bases). Germline V gene lookup returns CDR1 SNHLY and CDR2 FYNNEI. V was pared by 3 bases and J by 5 bases, with 10 bases between. The CDR3 runs to 13 residues.

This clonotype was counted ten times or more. CDR3 sequence reads: CASSLAGDSTLLPFF. CDR3 in DNA: TGTGCCAGCAGCTTAGCGGGGGACAGCACCCTATTACCGTTCTTC. The chain couples TRBV7-8 to TRBJ2-1; 7 bases agree with TRBD1. This CDR3 spans 15 amino acids. Germline CDR1 SGHVS, CDR2 FQNEAQ. The J segment lost 15 bases and the V segment lost 0 bases, leaving 14 bases of the junction unmatched.

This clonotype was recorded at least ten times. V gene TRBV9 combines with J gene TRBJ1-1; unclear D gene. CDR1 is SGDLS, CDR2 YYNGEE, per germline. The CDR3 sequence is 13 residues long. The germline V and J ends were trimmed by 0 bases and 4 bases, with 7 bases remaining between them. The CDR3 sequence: CASSVATFTEAFF. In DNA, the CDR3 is TGTGCCAGCAGCGTAGCTACTTTCACTGAAGCTTTCTTT.

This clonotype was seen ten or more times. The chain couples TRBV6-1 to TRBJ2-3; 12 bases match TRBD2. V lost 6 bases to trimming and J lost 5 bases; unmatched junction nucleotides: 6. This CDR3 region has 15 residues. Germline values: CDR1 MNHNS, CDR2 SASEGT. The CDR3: CASRLAGGAGDTQYF. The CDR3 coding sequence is TGTGCCAGCAGACTAGCGGGAGGTGCTGGAGATACGCAGTATTTT.

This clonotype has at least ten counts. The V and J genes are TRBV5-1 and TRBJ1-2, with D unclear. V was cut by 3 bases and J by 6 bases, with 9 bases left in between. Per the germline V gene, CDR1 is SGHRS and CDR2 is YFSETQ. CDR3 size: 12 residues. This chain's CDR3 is CASSSIVDGYTF. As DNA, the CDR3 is TGCGCCAGCAGCTCGATCGTGGATGGCTACACCTTC.

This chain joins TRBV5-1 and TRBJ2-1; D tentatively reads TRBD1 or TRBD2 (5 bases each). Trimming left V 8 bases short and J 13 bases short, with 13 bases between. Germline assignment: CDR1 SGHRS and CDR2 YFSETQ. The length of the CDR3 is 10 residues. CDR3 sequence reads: CASPGPSQFF. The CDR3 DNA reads TGCGCCAGTCCGGGACCTTCACAGTTCTTC.

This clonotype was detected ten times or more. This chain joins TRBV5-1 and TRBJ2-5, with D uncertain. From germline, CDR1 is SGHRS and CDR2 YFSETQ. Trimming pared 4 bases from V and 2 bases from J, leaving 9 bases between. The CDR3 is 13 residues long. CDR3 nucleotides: TGCGCCAGCAGCGTACAGCGTCAAGAGACCCAGTACTTC. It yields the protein CASSVQRQETQYF.

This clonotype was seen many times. CDR3 residues: CASSPMTGLSTEAFF. DNA of the CDR3: TGTGCCAGCAGCCCGATGACAGGGTTGAGCACTGAAGCTTTCTTT. The V gene is TRBV27, the J gene TRBJ1-1; TRBD1 matches at 7 bases. V lost 6 bases, J lost 4 bases, and 11 bases stayed unmatched. CDR1 MNHEY and CDR2 SMNVEV come from the germline V gene (reference sequence). There are 15 residues in the CDR3.

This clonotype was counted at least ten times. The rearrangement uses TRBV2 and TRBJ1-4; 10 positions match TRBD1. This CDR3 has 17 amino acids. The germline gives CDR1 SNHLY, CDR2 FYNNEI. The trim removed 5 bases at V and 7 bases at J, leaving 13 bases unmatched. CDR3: CASSYSRDRGVSEKLFF. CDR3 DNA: TGTGCCAGCAGTTACTCCCGGGACAGGGGAGTGAGTGAAAAACTGTTTTTT.

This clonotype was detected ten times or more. CDR3 loop: CSARGRSAGARADTQYF. The CDR3 DNA reads TGCAGTGCTAGAGGTCGTTCAGCGGGAGCGAGGGCAGATACGCAGTATTTT. The chain employs TRBV20-1 and TRBJ2-3; 8 positions match TRBD2. The CDR3 has 17 residues. Germline lookup yields CDR1 DFQATT and CDR2 SNEGSKA (reference sequence). J lost 4 bases, V lost 1 base, and 13 bases had no gene match.

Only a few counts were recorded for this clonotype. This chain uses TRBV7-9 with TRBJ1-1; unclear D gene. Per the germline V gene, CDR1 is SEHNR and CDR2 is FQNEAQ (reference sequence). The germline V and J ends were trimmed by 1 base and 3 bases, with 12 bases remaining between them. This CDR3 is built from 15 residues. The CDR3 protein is CASSLGSPAYTEAFF. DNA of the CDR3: TGTGCCAGCAGCTTAGGTTCTCCTGCCTACACTGAAGCTTTCTTT.